This TCR beta chain was sequenced for a study of blood T cell repertoires in COVID-19. The germline CDR1 and CDR2 sequences are SGHNT and YYREEE (reference sequence). V gave up 5 bases and J gave up 4 bases; unmatched junction bases: 5. CDR3 length equals 13 residues. In the authors' workflow: The authors estimated nucleated cell counts from reference gene primer amplification. Clones were sequenced by immunoSEQ multiplex PCR, and TCRdb holds only the in-frame ones, with some missing. V, J and clone size were drawn from that table, and D and trimming were deduced from the DNA. The sample includes about 110,000 clones, 87% of them seen just once.

This clonotype was sampled from a human donor in a cohort sampled during active COVID-19. Material for sequencing was peripheral blood. V gene TRBV5-4 combines with J gene TRBJ2-7; 8 bases are a match to TRBD1. CDR3 in DNA: TGTGCCAGCAGAGGACAGGGTAAATACGAGCAGTACTTC. This codes for CASRGQGKYEQYF.